This TCR beta chain was retrieved from a study of PD-1 blockade in classical Hodgkin lymphoma. With no exception, relapse followed autologous stem cell transplantation in all patients, and brentuximab vedotin exposure varied. Patients' outcomes at their best amounted to complete response, partial response or progressive disease. CDR1 is SGHNT, CDR2 YENEEA, per germline. The V gene lost 5 bases and the J gene lost 6 bases, with 13 bases spanning the gap. The CDR3 contains 13 residues. Regarding this clone: Its antigen is as yet unknown.

Broader study findings: Whereas CD4+ TCR diversity had risen significantly by C4D1, CD8+ TCR diversity had not. Any patient who commenced nivolumab under 1 year after ASCT was excluded. It was reported that newly diagnosed patients had less baseline TCR diversity than healthy donors.

Sequencing was performed with immunoSEQ multiplex PCR; in TCRdb, only in-frame clones are kept and a portion is missing. The sample lists 47,000 or so clones, around 70% occurring once. The source of this sequence is a human donor with classical Hodgkin lymphoma. The sample consisted of peripheral blood mononuclear cells (PBMCs), taken at baseline. The rearrangement links TRBV11-3 to TRBJ1-2; the D gene is possibly TRBD1 (5 bases). CDR3 in amino acids: CASSLPGSDGYTF. The CDR3 DNA reads as TGTGCCAGCAGCCTCCCAGGGTCGGATGGCTACACCTTC. The full variable domain, in which reference TRBV11-3 and TRBJ1-2 provide the parts outside the CDR3, is EAGVVQSPRYKIIEKKQPVAFWCNPISGHNTLYWYLQNLGQGPELLIRYENEEAVDDSQLPKDRFSAERLKGVDSTLKIQPAELGDSAVYLCASSLPGSDGYTFGSGTRLTVV.